Detailed here is one T cell receptor beta chain. The antigen is undetermined. These data are taken from a study of post-analysis software for immune sequencing data. General study results and limits: A handful of TRBV segments appeared more often in patients than in controls, and TRBV5-6, TRBV5-1 and TRBV20-1 were among these.

This CDR3 is built from 12 residues. V dropped 7 bases and J dropped 3 bases, with 10 bases sitting between them. Per germline, CDR1 SQVTM and CDR2 ANQGSEA. Unique-molecular-identifier-tagged TCR beta cDNA libraries were used. Using its own MiXCR run on the PCR reads, TCRdb lists one record per CDR3 protein. The table shows fewer than 900,000 distinct CDR3 sequences, with around 42% occurring only once. The chain combines TRBV29-1 with TRBJ1-5; unclear D gene. The TCR sequence derives from a girl between 5 and 17 years old with multiple sclerosis. The sequenced sample consisted of blood. In nucleotides, the CDR3 is TGCAGCGGCGGGGAGTACAATCAGCCCCAGCATTTT. This gives the protein CSGGEYNQPQHF.